These T cell receptor beta chains were read from a single sample in a study of blood T cell repertoires in COVID-19. The assay was immunoSEQ multiplex PCR, and TCRdb's table has in-frame clones only and misses some. The sample includes about 230,000 clones, approximately 84% of them seen just once. Material for sequencing was peripheral blood. Receptors were obtained from a woman older than 75 with acute or convalescent COVID-19. Both conserved end residues are part of each CDR3. D genes are given only for firm matches. Clone size is not always given. Where it is, it says once, few, many or a class for expanded clones.

>.|TRBD1|TRBJ1-5|TRBV5-5
CASSHFGQGERQPQHF
TGTGCCAGCAGCCATTTCGGACAGGGGGAGCGTCAGCCCCAGCATTTT
>.|TRBD1|TRBJ2-2|TRBV19
CASSSRDRGFTGELFF
TGTGCCAGTAGTTCCCGGGACAGGGGGTTTACCGGGGAGCTGTTTTTT
>.|TRBD1|TRBJ1-5|TRBV28
CASSRQGVNQPQHF
TGTGCCAGCAGTCGGCAGGGGGTAAATCAGCCCCAGCATTTT
>.|.|TRBJ1-2|TRBV9
CASSVPGADGYTF
TGTGCCAGCAGCGTCCCCGGAGCAGATGGCTACACCTTC
>.|TRBD2|TRBJ2-3|TRBV4-1
CASSFGGRGGADTQYF
TGCGCCAGCAGCTTTGGCGGGCGGGGGGGCGCAGATACGCAGTATTTT
>.|.|TRBJ2-7|TRBV6-5
CASSATSYEQYF
TGTGCCAGCAGCGCTACTAGCTACGAGCAGTACTTC
>.|.|TRBJ1-5|TRBV6-4
CASSVEVNQPQHF
TGTGCCAGCAGTGTGGAGGTCAATCAGCCCCAGCATTTT
>once|TRBD1|TRBJ1-6|TRBV5-6
CASIVQRDRGSYNSPLHF
TGTGCCAGCATAGTACAGAGGGACAGGGGGTCCTATAATTCACCCCTCCACTTT
>.|.|TRBJ2-2|TRBV29-1
CSAELGASGNTGELFF
TGCAGCGCCGAGCTGGGGGCTAGCGGGAACACCGGGGAGCTGTTTTTT
>few|TRBD2|TRBJ2-1|TRBV7-3
CASSLGTSGRNEQFF
TGTGCCAGCAGCCTGGGGACTAGCGGGAGGAATGAGCAGTTCTTC
>.|.|TRBJ1-1|TRBV7-9
CASSYRVNTEAFF
TGTGCCAGCAGCTACAGGGTGAACACTGAAGCTTTCTTT
>.|TRBD1|TRBJ1-2|TRBV3-1/TRBV3-2
CASNHGDRVYGYTF
TGTGCCAGCAACCACGGGGACAGGGTCTATGGCTACACCTTC
>.|TRBD1|TRBJ1-2|TRBV3-1/TRBV3-2
CASSHLLVTGGDYGYTF
TGTGCCAGCAGCCACCTATTGGTGACAGGGGGAGACTATGGCTACACCTTC
>.|TRBD2|TRBJ2-3|TRBV5-1
CASSPPASGSADTQYF
TGCGCCAGCAGCCCGCCGGCTAGCGGGAGTGCAGATACGCAGTATTTT
>.|.|TRBJ2-5|TRBV5-4
CASSLAGGAQETQYF
TGTGCCAGCAGCTTGGCCGGCGGGGCCCAAGAGACCCAGTACTTC
>.|TRBD2|TRBJ2-7|TRBV3-1/TRBV3-2
CASSQTSGVYEQYF
TGTGCCAGCAGCCAGACTAGCGGGGTGTACGAGCAGTACTTC
>.|.|TRBJ1-1|TRBV7-2
CASSLMDRSTEAFF
TGTGCCAGCAGCTTAATGGACAGAAGCACTGAAGCTTTCTTT
>.|.|TRBJ2-7|TRBV5-1
CASSNGDSYEQYF
TGCGCCAGCAGCAACGGAGACAGTTACGAGCAGTACTTC
>.|TRBD1|TRBJ1-5|TRBV27
CASSLLPPGQGAPQHF
TGTGCCAGCAGTTTACTTCCCCCGGGACAGGGGGCGCCCCAGCATTTT
>.|TRBD2|TRBJ2-7|TRBV19
CASSGGDGRPYEQYF
TGTGCCAGTAGTGGGGGGGACGGGCGTCCCTACGAGCAGTACTTC
>once|.|TRBJ2-5|TRBV30
CAWSGLTQETQYF
TGTGCCTGGAGTGGACTTACTCAAGAGACCCAGTACTTC
>.|.|TRBJ1-1|TRBV3-1/TRBV3-2
CASSRSEGTEAFF
TGTGCCAGCAGTCGATCGGAGGGAACTGAAGCTTTCTTT
>.|.|TRBJ2-5|TRBV7-2
CASSFALQETQYF
TGTGCCAGCAGCTTCGCGCTCCAAGAGACCCAGTACTTC
>.|.|TRBJ1-2|TRBV19
CASSSPRGGYTF
TGTGCCAGTAGTAGCCCTCGGGGTGGCTACACCTTC
>.|TRBD1|TRBJ2-5|TRBV5-1
CASSLLPWDSQETQYF
TGCGCCAGCAGCTTGCTCCCGTGGGACAGCCAAGAGACCCAGTACTTC
>few|.|TRBJ1-5|TRBV27
CASRQAPYQPQHF
TGTGCCAGCAGGCAAGCCCCTTATCAGCCCCAGCATTTT
>.|TRBD1|TRBJ2-3|TRBV7-7
CASSPDRRSTDTQYF
TGTGCCAGCAGCCCGGACAGGCGGAGTACAGATACGCAGTATTTT
>.|TRBD2|TRBJ2-1|TRBV10-3
CAISDSGLNEQFF
TGTGCCATCAGTGATAGCGGGCTCAATGAGCAGTTCTTC
>.|.|TRBJ1-2|TRBV3-1/TRBV3-2
CASRGSNYGYTF
TGTGCCAGCAGGGGCAGTAACTATGGCTACACCTTC
>.|TRBD2|TRBJ2-3|TRBV2
CASSEAHKGLAGQDTQYF
TGTGCCAGCAGTGAAGCGCATAAGGGACTAGCGGGTCAAGATACGCAGTATTTT
>.|TRBD1|TRBJ1-2|TRBV2
CASREQGNYGYTF
TGTGCCAGCAGGGAACAGGGGAACTATGGCTACACCTTC
>once|TRBD2|TRBJ2-1|TRBV29-1
CSVAGTSGRWDEQFF
TGCAGCGTGGCCGGGACTAGCGGGAGGTGGGATGAGCAGTTCTTC
>.|.|TRBJ2-7|TRBV21-1
CASTQTGAGSYEQYF
TGTGCCAGCACCCAGACAGGGGCAGGTTCTTACGAGCAGTACTTC
>few|.|TRBJ2-5|TRBV27
CASSGEGGQETQYF
TGTGCCAGCAGTGGGGAGGGGGGGCAAGAGACCCAGTACTTC
>.|.|TRBJ1-1|TRBV5-6
CASSLQGPWTEAFF
TGTGCCAGCAGCTTGCAGGGTCCATGGACTGAAGCTTTCTTT
>.|TRBD1|TRBJ1-6|TRBV30
CAWRDRGSSYNSPLHF
TGTGCCTGGAGGGACAGGGGGAGCTCCTATAATTCACCCCTCCACTTT
>.|TRBD2|TRBJ2-1|TRBV11-2
CASSLEGLAGNEQFF
TGTGCCAGCAGCTTAGAGGGACTAGCGGGAAATGAGCAGTTCTTC
>.|.|TRBJ1-4|TRBV9
CASSPGRRAAATNEKLFF
TGTGCCAGCAGCCCAGGAAGGCGGGCGGCTGCAACTAATGAAAAACTGTTTTTT
>.|TRBD1|TRBJ1-4|TRBV19
CASSTQSGTGGEKLFF
TGTGCCAGTAGTACTCAGTCCGGGACAGGGGGTGAAAAACTGTTTTTT
>few|.|TRBJ2-1|TRBV10-3
CAISGLVANEQFF
TGTGCCATCAGTGGACTAGTTGCCAATGAGCAGTTCTTC
>.|.|TRBJ1-3|TRBV11-2
CASSQPPTLSGNTIYF
TGTGCCAGCAGCCAGCCACCGACACTCTCTGGAAACACCATATATTTT
>.|TRBD2|TRBJ2-1|TRBV4-1
CASSQGLAGGYNEQFF
TGCGCCAGCAGCCAAGGTCTAGCGGGAGGATACAATGAGCAGTTCTTC
>.|TRBD1|TRBJ1-1|TRBV3-1/TRBV3-2
CASSLRAGQANTEAFF
TGTGCCAGCAGCCTCCGCGCGGGACAGGCTAACACTGAAGCTTTCTTT
>.|TRBD1|TRBJ1-4|TRBV4-1
CASSQDRTGTTTNEKLFF
TGCGCCAGCAGCCAAGATCGGACAGGTACCACAACTAATGAAAAACTGTTTTTT
>once|.|TRBJ2-7|TRBV12-3/TRBV12-4
CASTRTTPAEQYF
TGTGCCAGCACTAGGACTACCCCAGCCGAGCAGTACTTC
>.|TRBD2|TRBJ2-3|TRBV9
CASRGGGSADTQYF
TGTGCCTCACGTGGGGGGGGAAGCGCAGATACGCAGTATTTT
>few|TRBD1|TRBJ1-3|TRBV5-1
CASSSGTGSGNTIYF
TGCGCCAGCAGCTCCGGGACAGGATCTGGAAACACCATATATTTT
>.|TRBD1|TRBJ1-6|TRBV19
CASSRDSHSYNSPLHF
TGTGCCAGTAGTCGGGACAGCCACTCCTATAATTCACCCCTCCACTTT
>few|TRBD1|TRBJ2-7|TRBV6-1
CASSEQQGEYYEQYF
TGTGCCAGCAGTGAACAACAGGGGGAATACTACGAGCAGTACTTC
>few|TRBD1|TRBJ1-3|TRBV4-1
CASSQSHRGAGNTIYF
TGCGCCAGCAGCCAAAGCCACAGGGGAGCCGGAAACACCATATATTTT
>.|.|TRBJ2-7|TRBV18
CASSPVRNEQYF
TGTGCCAGCTCACCAGTGAGGAACGAGCAGTACTTC
>.|.|TRBJ1-6|TRBV6-5
CASSSRGAHNSPLHF
TGTGCCAGCAGCTCCCGCGGGGCCCATAATTCACCCCTCCACTTT
>few|.|TRBJ1-4|TRBV25-1
CASSESGAREKLFF
TGTGCCAGCAGTGAATCAGGGGCGAGGGAAAAACTGTTTTTT
>.|TRBD1|TRBJ1-2|TRBV28
CASSAPGTGEVYGYTF
TGTGCCAGCAGTGCCCCCGGGACAGGGGAGGTCTATGGCTACACCTTC
>once|TRBD1|TRBJ1-1|TRBV9
CASSPNRGGTEAFF
TGTGCCAGCAGCCCAAACAGGGGGGGGACTGAAGCTTTCTTT
>.|TRBD2|TRBJ2-3|TRBV23-1
CARSLPLGLAGAPPWDTQYF
TGCGCCAGATCACTTCCTCTGGGACTAGCGGGGGCCCCTCCTTGGGATACGCAGTATTTT
>.|.|TRBJ2-7|TRBV29-1
CSVEERTGLYEQYF
TGCAGCGTTGAGGAGAGAACAGGGTTGTACGAGCAGTACTTC
>.|TRBD1|TRBJ1-4|TRBV2
CASIRDREVRGEKLFF
TGTGCCAGCATTCGGGACAGGGAGGTCAGAGGGGAAAAACTGTTTTTT
>.|.|TRBJ1-5|TRBV19
CASTLPGVKNQPQHF
TGTGCCAGTACGCTTCCAGGGGTAAAAAATCAGCCCCAGCATTTT